These 12 T cell receptor beta chains came from one sample sequenced in a study of T-cell reconstitution after alpha-beta-depleted transplantation in children. Unique molecular identifiers featured in how the TCRbeta library was prepared. Via MiXCR, TCRdb re-called the PCR reads, giving one row per CDR3 protein. The data hold around 300,000 distinct CDR3 sequences, with about 9.4% observed a single time. The sequenced sample was PBMCs, obtained before TCRalphabeta/CD19-depleted stem cell transplant. All receptors derive from a boy in the first two years of life with acute myeloid leukemia, due to receive a stem cell transplant.

This clonotype was picked up a small number of times. The chain is built from TRBV7-3 and TRBJ2-4, with a tentative D call TRBD1 (5 bases). Per germline, CDR1 SGHTA and CDR2 FQGTGA. The V end lost 5 bases, the J end lost 5 bases, and 16 bases lay between the germline ends. CDR3 length equals 15 residues. In nucleotides, the CDR3 is TGTGCCAGCAGCCCCAACGCTGGGGCCCAAAACATTCAGTACTTC. Translating it yields CASSPNAGAQNIQYF.

This clonotype was picked up many times. The rearrangement uses TRBV30 and TRBJ1-5, with 9 positions matching TRBD1. The CDR3 sequence is 15 residues long. CDR1 GTSNPN and CDR2 SVGIG come from the germline V gene (reference sequence). Losses at the gene ends were 5 bases for V and 3 bases for J; bases not matched to a gene: 8. The DNA for the CDR3 is TGTGCCTGGGCGCCGGGACAGGGTCCCAATCAGCCCCAGCATTTT. Translating it yields CAWAPGQGPNQPQHF.

This clonotype was detected many times. The V and J genes are TRBV20-1 and TRBJ2-3; TRBD1 agrees at 7 bases. The length of the CDR3 is 14 residues. Trimming cost V 5 bases and J 0 bases; bases outside gene matches: 5. Germline V gives CDR1 DFQATT, CDR2 SNEGSKA (reference sequence). CDR3: CSAVDRVSTDTQYF. The CDR3 region has the DNA TGCAGTGCTGTTGACAGGGTTAGCACAGATACGCAGTATTTT.

The rearrangement uses TRBV5-1 and TRBJ1-2; D is possibly TRBD1 (5 bases). The CDR3 runs to 16 residues. The V end was cut by 3 bases, the J end by 5 bases, with 20 bases between. Germline CDR1 reads SGHRS; CDR2 reads YFSETQ. Here the CDR3 reads CASSSKGDWTPYGYTF. The CDR3 nucleotides are TGCGCCAGCAGCTCTAAGGGCGATTGGACACCTTATGGCTACACCTTC.

This clonotype was seen many times. One end of the junction varies from germline; a read error may be responsible. This rearrangement joins TRBV7-2 to TRBJ2-7, with TRBD2 identical over 9 bases. This CDR3 comprises 13 residues. CDR1 is SGHTA, CDR2 FQGNSA, per germline. This chain's CDR3 is CASSLAGIYEQYF. The DNA for the CDR3 is TGCGCCAGCAGTCTAGCGGGGATCTACGAGCAGTACTTC.

This clonotype was detected many times. This chain connects TRBV7-2 to TRBJ1-2, with unresolved D. Germline values: CDR1 SGHTA, CDR2 FQGNSA. V lost 5 bases, J lost 4 bases, and 14 bases lay in between. The CDR3 covers 14 residues. CDR3: CASSPRGDVYGYTF. For the CDR3, the DNA is TGTGCCAGCAGCCCGCGGGGAGATGTCTATGGCTACACCTTC.

This clonotype was observed at least ten times. The chain joins TRBV12-3 or TRBV12-4 to TRBJ2-7, with TRBD2 matching 8 bases. Trimming at V came to 3 bases and at J to 5 bases, leaving 6 bases not matched to a gene. This CDR3 contains 14 residues. The CDR3 reads CASSFGGSGNEQYF. In nucleotides, the CDR3 is TGTGCCAGCAGTTTTGGGGGTAGCGGGAACGAGCAGTACTTC.

This clonotype was picked up many times. This chain joins TRBV7-2 and TRBJ2-3; D is unresolved. The V end lost 0 bases, the J end lost 8 bases, and 24 bases lay between the germline ends. CDR3 length: 18 residues. The V gene's germline CDR1 is SGHTA and CDR2 FQGNSA. CDR3 nucleotides: TGTGCCAGCAGCTTAGCCTTTGCAGCGTCGAATTTCCATGGTACGCAGTATTTT. Translation gives CASSLAFAASNFHGTQYF.

There are a few counts of this clonotype. The rearrangement uses TRBV5-1 and TRBJ2-1; 7 nucleotides line up with TRBD2. The germline CDR1 and CDR2 sequences are SGHRS and YFSETQ. The ends lost 0 bases at V and 9 bases at J; junction bases unmatched: 6. The CDR3 consists of 14 residues. The CDR3 protein is CASSLVGGRFEQFF. In DNA, the CDR3 is TGCGCCAGCAGCTTGGTTGGCGGGAGATTTGAGCAGTTCTTC.

This clonotype was observed many times. For the CDR3, the DNA is TGTGCCAGCAGATGGGGGACAGGGCCGGGTTGGGACACCGGGGAGCTGTTTTTT. Translation gives CASRWGTGPGWDTGELFF. The rearrangement uses TRBV27 and TRBJ2-2; 9 nucleotides align to TRBD1. Trimming removed 6 bases from V and 3 bases from J; junction bases left unmatched: 14. The CDR3 has 18 amino acids. Germline CDR1 and CDR2: MNHEY and SMNVEV (reference sequence).

The chain is built from TRBV3-1 and TRBJ2-5, with TRBD1 as a possible D gene (5 bases). The CDR3 contains 15 residues. The V and J ends lost 5 bases and 4 bases respectively, with 17 bases between them. The germline V gene encodes CDR1 LGHDT and CDR2 YNNKEL (reference sequence). In nucleotides, the CDR3 is TGTGCCAGCAGCTCGAGGACAACCTTGGGAGAGACCCAGTACTTC. Its translation: CASSSRTTLGETQYF.

This clonotype appeared a few times. The chain joins TRBV20-1 to TRBJ2-7; D possibly corresponds to TRBD1 (6 bases). The CDR3 extends over 16 amino acids. V was cut by 1 base and J by 4 bases, with 20 bases left in between. CDR1 is DFQATT, CDR2 SNEGSKA, per germline (reference sequence). This CDR3 is CSARVTGNPFGYEQYF. Written as DNA, the CDR3 is TGCAGTGCTAGAGTCACAGGGAACCCCTTCGGGTACGAGCAGTACTTC.